The 30 T cell receptor beta chains given below trace back to one sample, sequenced in a study of beta chain features in type 1 diabetes. Study outcomes and limitations: Shorter TCRB CDR3s, moderately but significantly so, marked every one of the four CD4+ subsets in Type 1 diabetes patients.

All of the isolated RNA was reverse transcribed, so expressed TCRB transcripts were sequenced. The protocol was immunoSEQ multiplex PCR, while the TCRdb copy is restricted to in-frame clones and leaves out a portion. The repertoire holds about 53,000 clones, with 55% to 80% as singletons. No antigens are known for them. Sequencing input: stem cell memory CD4+ T cells from blood. These receptors all come from a woman aged 25 to 45 with type 1 diabetes.

The genes are TRBV5-1 and TRBJ2-3; 14 bases fit TRBD2. Germline V CDR1 and CDR2: SGHRS, YFSETQ. J was trimmed by 6 bases and V by 4 bases; bases with no gene match: 13. The CDR3 is made up of 18 amino acids. The CDR3: CASSLTPGTSGSTDTQYF. The CDR3 bases are TGCGCCAGCAGCCTGACCCCCGGGACTAGCGGGAGTACGGATACGCAGTATTTT.

The chain uses TRBV30 and TRBJ2-3; 12 nucleotides match TRBD2. J was trimmed by 0 bases and V by 3 bases; bases with no gene match: 4. Germline CDR1 reads GTSNPN; CDR2 reads SVGIG (reference sequence). There are 16 residues in the CDR3. The CDR3 region is CAWSEGTSGSTDTQYF. The CDR3 DNA is TGTGCCTGGAGCGAAGGGACTAGCGGGAGCACAGATACGCAGTATTTT.

J is TRBJ2-3 and V is TRBV18; 8 bases are a match to TRBD2. The CDR3 contains 15 residues. The trim removed 6 bases at V and 0 bases at J, leaving 5 bases unmatched. CDR1 is KGHSH, CDR2 LQKENI, per germline. CDR3 loop: CASSPLAGSTDTQYF. The CDR3 DNA follows: TGTGCCAGCTCCCCTCTAGCGGGTAGCACAGATACGCAGTATTTT.

The rearrangement links TRBV15 to TRBJ1-3; tentative D call: TRBD1 (5 bases). The length of the CDR3 is 13 residues. From germline, CDR1 is LNHNV and CDR2 YYDKDF (reference sequence). Trimming removed 5 bases from V and 4 bases from J, with 9 bases in between. The CDR3 here is CATSARQGNTIYF. Written as DNA, the CDR3 is TGTGCCACCAGCGCAAGACAGGGAAACACCATATATTTT.

This chain links TRBV10-2 with TRBJ2-7; tentative D call: TRBD1 (6 bases). There are 15 residues in the CDR3. V lost 2 bases to trimming and J lost 3 bases, with 14 bases between them. Germline V CDR1 and CDR2: WSHSY, SAAADI. The CDR3 DNA follows: TGCGCCAGCAGTGAGAATTCACAGGGATACTACGAGCAGTACTTC. Amino acid sequence: CASSENSQGYYEQYF.

This clone was recorded once. V usage is TRBV19 and J usage is TRBJ1-5; D not certain. CDR1 is LNHDA, CDR2 SQIVND, per germline (reference sequence). There are 14 residues in the CDR3. The V gene lost 6 bases and the J gene lost 0 bases, with 9 bases spanning the gap. This chain's CDR3 is CASSLMNSNQPQHF. For the CDR3, the DNA is TGTGCCAGTAGCCTAATGAATAGCAATCAGCCCCAGCATTTT.

The chain combines TRBV12-5 with TRBJ2-5, with TRBD2 as a possible D gene (7 bases). Trimming shortened V by 0 bases and J by 2 bases, and 10 bases separated the two germline ends. The CDR3 loop spans 15 amino acids. Germline CDR1 is LGHNT and CDR2 is FRNRAP. CDR3 loop: CASGLVQGGQETQYF. In DNA form, the CDR3 reads TGTGCTAGTGGTTTGGTACAGGGAGGGCAAGAGACCCAGTACTTC.

This sequence joins TRBV27 and TRBJ1-4; no reliable D call. The CDR3 runs to 17 residues. Trimming left V 6 bases short and J 5 bases short, with 22 bases between. Germline CDR1 and CDR2: MNHEY and SMNVEV (reference sequence). Written as DNA, the CDR3 is TGTGCCAGCAGGGCGTTCCCCCTAGCCGGGCGGAATGAAAAACTGTTTTTT. It specifies CASRAFPLAGRNEKLFF.

The CDR3: CASSARAGDEDTQYF. The CDR3 bases are TGTGCCAGCAGTGCACGGGCGGGAGATGAAGATACGCAGTATTTT. V usage is TRBV2 and J usage is TRBJ2-3, with TRBD2 identical over 7 bases. The J segment lost 5 bases and the V segment lost 4 bases, leaving 9 bases of the junction unmatched. Germline V CDR1 and CDR2: SNHLY, FYNNEI. The CDR3 consists of 15 residues.

CDR3 in amino acids: CASSFSGEETQYF. As DNA, the CDR3 is TGTGCCAGCAGCTTTAGCGGAGAAGAGACCCAGTACTTC. The chain is built from TRBV11-2 and TRBJ2-5, with D tentatively TRBD2 (6 bases). The CDR3 consists of 13 residues. Per the germline V gene, CDR1 is SGHAT and CDR2 is FQNNGV. Trimming shortened V by 3 bases and J by 3 bases, and 8 bases separated the two germline ends.

This clone was seen more than once but under ten times. The chain employs TRBV4-1 and TRBJ2-5, with TRBD2 matching 10 bases. The CDR3 has 16 residues. J lost 5 bases, V lost 6 bases, and 12 bases had no gene match. Per germline, CDR1 MGHRA and CDR2 YSYEKL. As DNA, the CDR3 is TGCGCCAGCAGTTCCCAAGCGGGAGGGCCCGAGGAGACCCAGTACTTC. Protein: CASSSQAGGPEETQYF.

This clone has a handful of counts. The rearrangement joins TRBV7-9 to TRBJ1-1; 8 bases align to TRBD1. Looked up from germline, CDR1 is SEHNR and CDR2 is FQNEAQ (reference sequence). V was pared by 5 bases and J by 0 bases, with 5 bases of the junction left unmatched. The CDR3 has 15 residues. CDR3 in DNA: TGTGCCAGCAGCCTATGGGACAGGATGAACACTGAAGCTTTCTTT. This sequence encodes CASSLWDRMNTEAFF.

This chain joins TRBV28 and TRBJ2-4; tentatively, D is TRBD1 (5 bases). Trimming took off 1 base at V and 2 bases at J, with 6 bases between the two ends. The CDR3 runs 14 residues. Per the germline V gene, CDR1 is MDHEN and CDR2 is SYDVKM. The CDR3 sequence: CASSLSGSKNIQYF. The CDR3 coding sequence is TGTGCCAGCAGTTTATCAGGGTCCAAAAACATTCAGTACTTC. Supplemented by reference TRBV28 and TRBJ2-4, the full variable domain reads DVKVTQSSRYLVKRTGEKVFLECVQDMDHENMFWYRQDPGLGLRLIYFSYDVKMKEKGDIPEGYSVSREKKERFSLILESASTNQTSMYLCASSLSGSKNIQYFGAGTRLSVL.

V and J are TRBV7-2 and TRBJ1-1; 9 bases align to TRBD1. V lost 9 bases and J lost 4; bases outside the gene matches: 6. CDR3 length: 13 residues. Germline CDR1 reads SGHTA; CDR2 reads FQGNSA. The CDR3 protein is CASRQGEGTEAFF. The CDR3 DNA sequence: TGTGCCAGTAGACAGGGGGAGGGCACTGAAGCTTTCTTT.

The sample holds one count of this clone. CDR3 DNA: TGCGCCAGCAGCCCGACTAGCGGGAGCTCTGGGGCCAACGTCCTGACTTTC. Protein sequence: CASSPTSGSSGANVLTF. The chain couples TRBV5-1 to TRBJ2-6; 12 bases line up with TRBD2. V lost 4 bases, J lost 0 bases, and 2 bases stayed unmatched. CDR3 length: 17 amino acids. Germline CDR1 SGHRS, CDR2 YFSETQ.

The chain joins TRBV5-5 to TRBJ1-2; TRBD1 matches at 9 bases. The CDR3 has 13 amino acids. V gave up 3 bases and J gave up 8 bases; unmatched junction bases: 5. Germline CDR1 SGHKS, CDR2 YYEKEE (reference sequence). The CDR3 DNA is TGTGCCAGCAGCTGGGGACAGGGTAACGGCTACACCTTC. Amino acid sequence: CASSWGQGNGYTF.

J is TRBJ2-3 and V is TRBV5-1; 11 bases fit TRBD2. The germline gives CDR1 SGHRS, CDR2 YFSETQ. The CDR3 loop spans 15 amino acids. V dropped 4 bases and J dropped 2; count of bases not matched to a gene: 3. This chain's CDR3 is CASSQTSGDTDTQYF. The DNA of the CDR3 is TGCGCCAGCAGCCAGACTAGCGGGGACACAGATACGCAGTATTTT.

This chain uses TRBV19 with TRBJ2-2, with D unresolved. With 5 bases removed from V and 2 bases from J, the gap between germline ends came to 6 bases. CDR1 is LNHDA and CDR2 is SQIVND in the germline V gene (reference sequence). The CDR3 has 13 amino acids. CDR3 in amino acids: CASSPQNTGELFF. Here the CDR3 DNA reads TGTGCCAGTAGTCCCCAAAACACCGGGGAGCTGTTTTTT. Full variable domain (rest looked up from reference TRBV19 and TRBJ2-2): DGGITQSPKYLFRKEGQNVTLSCEQNLNHDAMYWYRQDPGQGLRLIYYSQIVNDFQKGDIAEGYSVSREKKESFPLTVTSAQKNPTAFYLCASSPQNTGELFFGEGSRLTVL.

This chain joins TRBV6-5 and TRBJ2-1, with a possible D match to TRBD2 (6 bases). CDR1 MNHEY and CDR2 SVGAGI come from the germline V gene. The CDR3 length is 13 residues. The germline V and J ends were trimmed by 2 bases and 10 bases, with 12 bases remaining between them. This CDR3 is CASSYVDAGEQFF. CDR3 bases: TGTGCCAGCAGTTACGTAGACGCGGGAGAGCAGTTCTTC.

The genes are TRBV7-9 and TRBJ2-5, with 14 bases identical to TRBD2. The CDR3 sequence is 16 residues long. V lost 4 bases, J lost 5 bases, and 6 bases stayed unmatched. CDR1 SEHNR and CDR2 FQNEAQ come from the germline V gene (reference sequence). CDR3 in amino acids: CASSSGLAGVGETQYF. CDR3 nucleotide sequence: TGTGCCAGCAGCTCGGGACTAGCGGGAGTTGGTGAGACCCAGTACTTC.

V is TRBV6-1 and J is TRBJ2-3; TRBD2 matches 7 bases. The ends lost 5 bases at V and 0 bases at J; junction bases unmatched: 2. The CDR3 covers 14 residues. The germline V gene encodes CDR1 MNHNS and CDR2 SASEGT. DNA for the CDR3: TGTGCCAGCAGTCTAGCGGTTAGCACAGATACGCAGTATTTT. Translation: CASSLAVSTDTQYF.

The rearrangement uses TRBV7-9 and TRBJ2-3; 7 bases are shared with TRBD1. The CDR3 totals 16 residues. The germline CDR1 and CDR2 sequences are SEHNR and FQNEAQ (reference sequence). The V and J ends lost 1 base and 2 bases, in that order; junction bases with no gene match: 6. The CDR3 sequence: CASSLGPGQNTDTQYF. The CDR3, as DNA: TGTGCCAGCAGCTTAGGTCCGGGACAGAACACAGATACGCAGTATTTT. The full variable domain, with the rest looked up from reference TRBV7-9 and TRBJ2-3, is DTGVSQNPRHKITKRGQNVTFRCDPISEHNRLYWYRQTLGQGPEFLTYFQNEAQLEKSRLLSDRFSAERPKGSFSTLEIQRTEQGDSAMYLCASSLGPGQNTDTQYFGPGTRLTVL.

This chain joins TRBV21-1 and TRBJ1-1; TRBD1, the D gene given by the table, was not confirmed from the DNA. TRBV21-1 represents a pseudogene. The CDR3 length is 14 residues. This CDR3 is CASNSGQVGTEAFF. The CDR3 nucleotides read TGTGCCAGCAATTCAGGACAGGTGGGCACTGAAGCTTTCTTT.

This sequence joins TRBV5-8 and TRBJ2-1, with 8 bases aligning to TRBD2. V was clipped by 1 base and J by 3 bases; unmatched bases: 3. The CDR3 totals 15 residues. The V gene's germline CDR1 is SGHTS and CDR2 YDEGEE. CDR3 coding DNA: TGTGCCAGCAGCTTGACTACTAGCGGCTACAATGAGCAGTTCTTC. Its protein is CASSLTTSGYNEQFF.

The chain links TRBV5-8 to TRBJ1-2; 7 bases align to TRBD1. V lost 1 base to trimming and J lost 5 bases; unmatched junction nucleotides: 5. There are 14 residues in the CDR3. Germline CDR1 and CDR2: SGHTS and YDEGEE. CDR3 sequence (DNA): TGTGCCAGCAGCTTGCAGGGGGATGCGTATGGCTACACCTTC. Its protein product is CASSLQGDAYGYTF.

CDR3 protein: CASFTGEHDYGYTF. In nucleotides, the CDR3 is TGTGCCAGTTTTACAGGTGAACATGACTATGGCTACACCTTC. The chain combines TRBV19 with TRBJ1-2; TRBD1 is a possible D gene (5 bases). The CDR3 is 14 amino acids. From germline, CDR1 is LNHDA and CDR2 SQIVND (reference sequence). Trimming stripped 8 bases from V and 3 bases from J, with 16 bases between.

This rearrangement joins TRBV30 to TRBJ1-1; TRBD1 is a possible D gene (6 bases). The ends were cut back, 3 bases at V and 1 base at J, with 15 bases in the middle. The CDR3 totals 15 residues. Germline-derived CDR1 and CDR2 are GTSNPN and SVGIG (reference sequence). This chain's CDR3 is CAWSAIRTANTEAFF. The DNA of the CDR3 is TGTGCCTGGAGCGCTATCCGGACAGCGAACACTGAAGCTTTCTTT.

This rearrangement joins TRBV6-5 to TRBJ2-7; TRBD2 matches at 11 bases. V dropped 2 bases and J dropped 5; count of bases not matched to a gene: 5. This CDR3 contains 15 residues. The germline V gene has CDR1 MNHEY and CDR2 SVGAGI. CDR3 amino acids: CASSYVSGRAHEQYF. CDR3 DNA sequence: TGTGCCAGCAGTTACGTTAGCGGGAGGGCCCACGAGCAGTACTTC.

This clone occurred once. The rearrangement uses TRBV28 and TRBJ2-1, with TRBD2 matching 14 bases. Germline CDR1 MDHEN, CDR2 SYDVKM. Trimming at V came to 6 bases and at J to 3 bases, leaving 10 bases not matched to a gene. The CDR3 contains 18 residues. CDR3 amino acids: CASRGLGLAGVFYNEQFF. The CDR3 coding sequence is TGTGCCAGCAGGGGCCTGGGACTAGCGGGAGTTTTCTACAATGAGCAGTTCTTC.

V gene TRBV6-5 combines with J gene TRBJ2-4; 7 bases are shared with TRBD2. With 4 bases clipped from V and 10 bases from J, the junction kept 10 bases outside the gene matches. The CDR3 runs 14 residues. CDR1 and CDR2 from the germline V gene are MNHEY and SVGAGI. The CDR3: CASSWREPVGIQYF. The CDR3 coding sequence is TGTGCCAGCAGTTGGCGGGAGCCCGTTGGGATTCAGTACTTC.